These 32 T cell receptor beta chains came from one sample sequenced in a study of control samples from healthy donors and cancer patients. Using immunoSEQ multiplex PCR, the repertoire was profiled, and TCRdb retains in-frame clones only, with some absent. The sample holds 90,000 to 110,000 clones, about 80% seen once. Sample: blood. Receptors originate from a woman aged 50 to 60 in good health.

J is TRBJ1-4 and V is TRBV10-1, with 7 nucleotides matching TRBD1. This CDR3 has 14 residues. The V gene's germline CDR1 is WNHNN and CDR2 SYGVQD (reference sequence). J was trimmed by 5 bases and V by 8 bases; bases with no gene match: 8. The CDR3 loop is CASPPRGSNEKLFF. CDR3 DNA sequence: TGCGCCAGCCCGCCCAGGGGGTCGAATGAAAAACTGTTTTTT.

This clone was counted between two and nine times. This chain links TRBV13 with TRBJ2-1; D not resolved. Between the trimmed V and J ends, which lost 5 bases and 4 bases, there was a span of 9 bases. CDR3 length: 13 amino acids. CDR1 and CDR2 from the germline V gene are PRHDT and FYEKMQ (reference sequence). CDR3 nucleotides: TGTGCCAGCAGCCCCGACTGGTACAATGAGCAGTTCTTC. As protein: CASSPDWYNEQFF.

The V gene is TRBV19, the J gene TRBJ1-6; D perhaps matches TRBD1 (6 bases). Trimming pared 6 bases from V and 10 bases from J, leaving 19 bases between. The CDR3 is 15 residues long. Germline CDR1 and CDR2: LNHDA and SQIVND (reference sequence). The CDR3 coding sequence is TGTGCCAGTAGAGGGTATGGAGGGGGTGGCTCACCCCTCCACTTT. Translated: CASRGYGGGGSPLHF.

The chain has TRBV6-5 and TRBJ1-2; maybe TRBD1 (6 bases). Germline V lookup: CDR1 MNHEY, CDR2 SVGAGI. This CDR3 is built from 12 residues. The CDR3 region is CAVLQGGGGYTF. CDR3 bases: TGTGCTGTACTACAGGGCGGGGGAGGCTACACCTTC.

This clone appeared many times. V gene TRBV15 combines with J gene TRBJ2-6; 10 bases match TRBD1. The V and J ends lost 3 bases and 2 bases, in that order; junction bases with no gene match: 1. CDR3 length equals 16 residues. Germline-derived CDR1 and CDR2 are LNHNV and YYDKDF (reference sequence). The CDR3 here is CATSSGTGAGANVLTF. The CDR3 bases are TGTGCCACCAGCAGTGGGACAGGGGCTGGGGCCAACGTCCTGACTTTC. The full variable domain, rest sourced from reference TRBV15 and TRBJ2-6, is DAMVIQNPRYQVTQFGKPVTLSCSQTLNHNVMYWYQQKSSQAPKLLFHYYDKDFNNEADTPDNFQSRRPNTSFCFLDIRSPGLGDTAMYLCATSSGTGAGANVLTFGAGSRLTVL.

The V call is TRBV7-2, the J call TRBJ2-7; 7 nucleotides agree with TRBD2. Trimming at V came to 3 bases and at J to 0 bases, leaving 2 bases not matched to a gene. The CDR3 runs 14 residues. Germline lookup yields CDR1 SGHTA and CDR2 FQGNSA. In nucleotides, the CDR3 is TGTGCCAGCAGCTTTGGCGGGAGCTCCTACGAGCAGTACTTC. This translates into CASSFGGSSYEQYF.

The chain combines TRBV18 with TRBJ1-1; 9 positions agree with TRBD1. The V gene end was trimmed by 2 bases and the J gene end by 4 bases; junction bases not matched to a gene: 2. This CDR3 has 14 residues. Germline-derived CDR1 and CDR2 are KGHSH and LQKENI. The CDR3 protein is CASSPGTGLTEAFF. CDR3 DNA: TGTGCCAGCTCACCAGGGACAGGGCTCACTGAAGCTTTCTTT.

J is TRBJ1-5 and V is TRBV2; unclear D gene. The CDR3 runs to 14 residues. Between the trimmed V and J ends, which lost 7 bases and 3 bases, there was a span of 13 bases. Germline loops: CDR1 SNHLY, CDR2 FYNNEI. CDR3 loop: CASKDTIDNQPQHF. The CDR3, as DNA: TGTGCCAGCAAAGACACGATTGACAATCAGCCCCAGCATTTT.

This chain joins TRBV11-3 and TRBJ2-7; D is perhaps TRBD1 or TRBD2 (5 bases each). Deletions cut 5 bases from V and 0 bases from J, with 14 bases between. CDR3 size: 15 residues. The germline gives CDR1 SGHNT, CDR2 YENEEA. Here the CDR3 reads CASSLGRDRSYEQYF. The CDR3 DNA is TGTGCCAGCAGCCTCGGAAGGGACCGCTCCTACGAGCAGTACTTC.

V gene TRBV12-5 combines with J gene TRBJ1-3; D gene uncertain. V lost 1 base, J lost 0 bases, and 10 bases lay in between. From germline, CDR1 is LGHNT and CDR2 FRNRAP. The CDR3 loop spans 16 amino acids. In DNA, the CDR3 is TGTGCTAGTGGTTTGGAGGTAGGGCCCTCTGGAAACACCATATATTTT. Translated, it gives CASGLEVGPSGNTIYF.

The V call is TRBV4-2, the J call TRBJ1-1; tentative D call: TRBD1 (5 bases). Looked up from germline, CDR1 is LGHNA and CDR2 is YNFKEQ. Trimming took 1 base from V and 1 from J, leaving 7 bases between them. The CDR3 contains 14 residues. CDR3 amino acids: CASSQAGRNTEAFF. Written as DNA, the CDR3 is TGTGCCAGCAGCCAAGCAGGGAGGAACACTGAAGCTTTCTTT.

The V call is TRBV11-1, the J call TRBJ2-7; D not resolved. The germline V gene has CDR1 SGHAT and CDR2 FQDESV (reference sequence). The length of the CDR3 is 13 residues. The ends were cut back, 1 base at V and 3 bases at J, with 7 bases in the middle. The CDR3 DNA is TGTGCCAGCAGCTTAGGACTGGTCTACGAGCAGTACTTC. Its translation is CASSLGLVYEQYF.

The rearrangement joins TRBV7-9 to TRBJ1-2; the D is unclear. Germline V gene lookup returns CDR1 SEHNR and CDR2 FQNEAQ (reference sequence). Trimming removed 5 bases at V and 0 bases at J, with 10 bases between. The CDR3 has 14 residues. The DNA of the CDR3 is TGTGCCAGCAGCCCCAAGGCTACTAACTATGGCTACACCTTC. This sequence encodes CASSPKATNYGYTF.

The rearrangement joins TRBV7-9 to TRBJ1-1; no definite D call. V was clipped by 5 bases and J by 6 bases, with 7 bases between them. Germline CDR1 SEHNR, CDR2 FQNEAQ (reference sequence). The CDR3 extends over 11 amino acids. Here the CDR3 reads CASSPPAEAFF. DNA for the CDR3: TGTGCCAGCAGCCCCCCTGCTGAAGCTTTCTTT.

This chain links TRBV7-3 with TRBJ2-1, with TRBD2 identical over 8 bases. The CDR3 is 15 residues long. V lost 4 bases to trimming and J lost 1 base; unmatched junction nucleotides: 3. The germline V gene has CDR1 SGHTA and CDR2 FQGTGA. Here the CDR3 DNA reads TGTGCCAGCAGCTCGACTAGCGTATCCTACAATGAGCAGTTCTTC. It codes for CASSSTSVSYNEQFF. Complete variable domain (other parts from reference TRBV7-3 and TRBJ2-1): GAGVSQTPSNKVTEKGKYVELRCDPISGHTALYWYRQSLGQGPEFLIYFQGTGAADDSGLPNDRFFAVRPEGSVSTLKIQRTERGDSAVYLCASSSTSVSYNEQFFGPGTRLTVL.

The genes are TRBV7-2 and TRBJ2-3; TRBD2 agrees at 10 bases. The V gene end was trimmed by 1 base and the J gene end by 2 bases; junction bases not matched to a gene: 6. This CDR3 comprises 17 residues. Germline V CDR1 and CDR2: SGHTA, FQGNSA. The CDR3 loop reads CASSLGSSGGFTDTQYF. The CDR3, as DNA: TGTGCCAGCAGCTTAGGTTCTAGCGGGGGATTCACAGATACGCAGTATTTT. Full variable domain (rest looked up from reference TRBV7-2 and TRBJ2-3): GAGVSQSPSNKVTEKGKDVELRCDPISGHTALYWYRQSLGQGLEFLIYFQGNSAPDKSGLPSDRFSAERTGGSVSTLTIQRTQQEDSAVYLCASSLGSSGGFTDTQYFGPGTRLTVL.

The rearrangement links TRBV4-3 to TRBJ1-4, with 10 bases lining up with TRBD1. The junction had 4 bases not matched to a gene; V was cut back by 0 bases and J by 6 bases. CDR1 LGHNA and CDR2 YSLEER come from the germline V gene. This CDR3 is 16 amino acids long. For the CDR3, the DNA is TGCGCCAGCAGCCAAGATCCCGGACAGGGGGATGAAAAACTGTTTTTT. It encodes CASSQDPGQGDEKLFF.

The rearrangement links TRBV28 to TRBJ2-2, with 11 bases aligning to TRBD2. The CDR3 spans 17 residues. CDR1 MDHEN and CDR2 SYDVKM come from the germline V gene. The trim removed 7 bases at V and 6 bases at J, leaving 13 bases unmatched. The CDR3 spells CASKKLAGDNRAGELFF. The CDR3 coding sequence is TGTGCCAGCAAGAAACTAGCGGGGGACAATAGGGCCGGGGAGCTGTTTTTT.

The sample holds one count of this clone. The same CDR3 is also encoded by other DNA sequences in this sample. V gene TRBV2 combines with J gene TRBJ1-2; perhaps TRBD1 as D (5 bases). The CDR3 spans 15 residues. Germline loops: CDR1 SNHLY, CDR2 FYNNEI. V was trimmed by 5 bases and J by 2 bases, leaving 15 bases between them. Written as DNA, the CDR3 is TGTGCCAGCAGTCTTCGGGACGGCGGAAACTATGGCTACACCTTC. This codes for CASSLRDGGNYGYTF.

This clone was seen once. This chain links TRBV7-8 with TRBJ2-7, with 11 bases aligning to TRBD2. Per germline, CDR1 SGHVS and CDR2 FQNEAQ. J was trimmed by 0 bases and V by 2 bases; bases with no gene match: 6. The CDR3 extends over 17 amino acids. The CDR3 is CASSLFSSGGYSYEQYF. CDR3 bases: TGTGCCAGCAGCTTATTCTCTAGCGGGGGGTACTCCTACGAGCAGTACTTC.

The J gene is TRBJ2-1, the V gene TRBV20-1, with a possible D match to TRBD2 (6 bases). CDR1 DFQATT and CDR2 SNEGSKA come from the germline V gene (reference sequence). Between the trimmed V and J ends, which lost 3 bases and 7 bases, there was a span of 13 bases. This CDR3 has 13 residues. The CDR3, as DNA: TGCAGTGCTAGTTGGGCGGGGAAGAATGAGCAGTTCTTC. Amino acids: CSASWAGKNEQFF.

This clone appeared a few times. V and J are TRBV6-5 and TRBJ2-6, with TRBD1 matching 7 bases. V dropped 3 bases and J dropped 1; count of bases not matched to a gene: 3. The CDR3 is 16 residues long. Germline V gene sequence: CDR1 MNHEY, CDR2 SVGAGI. The CDR3 coding sequence is TGTGCCAGCAGTTATACAGGGGTTTCTGGGGCCAACGTCCTGACTTTC. Its translation is CASSYTGVSGANVLTF.

This chain joins TRBV11-3 and TRBJ1-3; D gene unclear. With 5 bases removed from V and 0 bases from J, the gap between germline ends came to 11 bases. CDR3 length equals 15 residues. Germline V lookup: CDR1 SGHNT, CDR2 YENEEA. CDR3: CASSPLGSSGNTIYF. As DNA, the CDR3 is TGTGCCAGCAGCCCCCTGGGCTCCTCTGGAAACACCATATATTTT.

The sample holds one count of this clone. The gene calls are TRBV11-2 and TRBJ2-1, with a weak D call TRBD2 (6 bases). Germline V gene data show CDR1 as SGHAT and CDR2 as FQNNGV. The ends were cut back, 5 bases at V and 7 bases at J, with 15 bases in the middle. The CDR3 is 14 amino acids. CDR3 protein: CASSRSAAGNEQFF. In nucleotides, the CDR3 is TGTGCCAGCAGCCGGTCGGCGGCGGGGAATGAGCAGTTCTTC. The full variable domain, in which reference TRBV11-2 and TRBJ2-1 provide the parts outside the CDR3, is EAGVAQSPRYKIIEKRQSVAFWCNPISGHATLYWYQQILGQGPKLLIQFQNNGVVDDSQLPKDRFSAERLKGVDSTLKIQPAKLEDSAVYLCASSRSAAGNEQFFGPGTRLTVL.

The chain uses TRBV11-3 and TRBJ2-1; the match to TRBD2 covers 8 bases. This CDR3 is built from 17 residues. The V and J ends lost 5 bases and 4 bases, in that order; junction bases with no gene match: 13. Germline values: CDR1 SGHNT, CDR2 YENEEA. CDR3 sequence: CASSLQRELAVYNEQFF. In DNA form, the CDR3 reads TGTGCCAGCAGCCTACAGAGGGAACTAGCGGTGTACAATGAGCAGTTCTTC.

The chain employs TRBV28 and TRBJ2-3; possibly TRBD2 for D (6 bases). CDR3 length: 16 amino acids. V shed 10 bases and J shed 2 bases, with 22 bases lying between them. Germline assignment: CDR1 MDHEN and CDR2 SYDVKM. CDR3: CATETLGGRYTDTQYF. In nucleotides, the CDR3 is TGTGCCACCGAGACTTTGGGGGGAAGGTACACAGATACGCAGTATTTT.

The chain links TRBV4-3 to TRBJ2-1, with 7 bases identical to TRBD1. The CDR3 length is 16 residues. Germline V gene sequence: CDR1 LGHNA, CDR2 YSLEER. Germline trimming cut 0 bases from V and 4 bases from J; bases unmatched to any gene: 6. The CDR3 DNA sequence: TGCGCCAGCAGCCAAGACTTCACAGGGGTATACAATGAGCAGTTCTTC. Encoded protein: CASSQDFTGVYNEQFF.

The CDR3 region has the DNA TGCAGCGTTGAAGTCGGCAGGGTCTGGAATGAGCAGTTCTTC. It yields the protein CSVEVGRVWNEQFF. The V call is TRBV29-1, the J call TRBJ2-1, with D maybe TRBD1 (5 bases). The CDR3 loop spans 14 amino acids. V lost 1 base, J lost 7 bases, and 14 bases lay in between. Germline CDR1 SQVTM, CDR2 ANQGSEA.

In this sample, this clone turned up once. The V gene is TRBV7-3, the J gene TRBJ2-2, with 8 bases that match TRBD1. Trimming removed 5 bases from V and 4 bases from J; junction bases left unmatched: 3. The germline gives CDR1 SGHTA, CDR2 FQGTGA. This CDR3 is built from 14 residues. Here the CDR3 DNA reads TGTGCCAGCAGCGCCACAGGGGGCACCGGGGAGCTGTTTTTT. It is translated as CASSATGGTGELFF.

The chain couples TRBV6-6 to TRBJ2-1, with 11 bases matching TRBD2. CDR3 length: 15 residues. Germline CDR1 is MNHNY and CDR2 is SVGAGI (reference sequence). The J segment lost 7 bases and the V segment lost 8 bases, leaving 10 bases of the junction unmatched. Written as DNA, the CDR3 is TGTGCCAGCGGTAGTAGCGGGAGGGCCCGAAATGAGCAGTTCTTC. Protein: CASGSSGRARNEQFF.

Concerning this clone itself: Mismatch with germline at one junction end may stem from a read error. In the same sample, other DNA sequences code for this CDR3. The gene calls are TRBV3-1 (or the pseudogene TRBV3-2) and TRBJ2-1; D may be TRBD1 (6 bases). The CDR3 runs 14 residues. Germline loops: CDR1 LGHDT, CDR2 YNNKEL (reference sequence). CDR3 DNA sequence: TGCGCCAGCAGCCGCGGAAGGGGGAGCAATGAGCAGTTCTTC. Residues: CASSRGRGSNEQFF.

The chain joins TRBV4-3 to TRBJ2-1; D ambiguous. CDR3 length equals 14 residues. Germline CDR1 is LGHNA and CDR2 is YSLEER. Trimming removed 3 bases at V and 0 bases at J, with 6 bases between. The CDR3 sequence: CASSQGSSYNEQFF. The CDR3 DNA reads TGCGCCAGCAGCCAGGGTAGCTCCTACAATGAGCAGTTCTTC.